This T cell receptor (beta chain) was sequenced for a study of T-cell memory formation after mild COVID-19. MiXCR, applied by TCRdb to the 5' RACE reads, yields one record per CDR3 protein. Here the sample spans 200,000 or so distinct CDR3 sequences, 7.5% to 10% being singletons. This clonotype was observed a few times. The germline gives CDR1 SEHNR, CDR2 FQNEAQ (reference sequence). The V gene end was trimmed by 5 bases and the J gene end by 4 bases; junction bases not matched to a gene: 6. The CDR3 length is 15 residues. Material for sequencing was PBMCs or a T cell subset sorted from them (not recorded which). This receptor was identified in a man aged 18 to 29 who had mild COVID-19 (a few samples of this study predate the infection). Cell type and time point are not known. The chain employs TRBV7-9 and TRBJ1-5; 9 bases are a match to TRBD1. The CDR3 reads CASSRGQGVNQPQHF. In DNA, the CDR3 is TGTGCCAGCAGCAGGGGACAGGGAGTGAATCAGCCCCAGCATTTT.